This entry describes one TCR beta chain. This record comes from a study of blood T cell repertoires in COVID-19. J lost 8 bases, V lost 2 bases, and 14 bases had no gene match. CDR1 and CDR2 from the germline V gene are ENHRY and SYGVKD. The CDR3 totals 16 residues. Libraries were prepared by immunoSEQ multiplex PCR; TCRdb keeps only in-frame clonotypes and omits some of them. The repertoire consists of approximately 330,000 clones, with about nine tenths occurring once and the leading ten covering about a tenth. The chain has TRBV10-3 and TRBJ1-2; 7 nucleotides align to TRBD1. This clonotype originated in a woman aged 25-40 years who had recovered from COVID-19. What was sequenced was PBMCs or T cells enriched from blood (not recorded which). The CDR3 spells CAISEGQVSVSAGYTF. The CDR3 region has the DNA TGTGCCATCAGTGAGGGACAGGTCTCAGTATCGGCGGGCTACACCTTC.